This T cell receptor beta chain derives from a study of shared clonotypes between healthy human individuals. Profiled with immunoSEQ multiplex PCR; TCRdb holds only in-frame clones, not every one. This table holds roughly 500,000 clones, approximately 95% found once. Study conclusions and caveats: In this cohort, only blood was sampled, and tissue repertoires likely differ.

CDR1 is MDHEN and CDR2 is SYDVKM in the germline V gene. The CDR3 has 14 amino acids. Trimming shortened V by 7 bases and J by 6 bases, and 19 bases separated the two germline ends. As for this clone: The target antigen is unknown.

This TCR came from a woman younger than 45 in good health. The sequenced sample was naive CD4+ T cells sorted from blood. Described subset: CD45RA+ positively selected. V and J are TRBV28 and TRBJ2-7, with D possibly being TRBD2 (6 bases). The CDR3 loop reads CASIGGTFVGEQYF. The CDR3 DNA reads TGTGCCAGCATAGGCGGGACTTTTGTGGGCGAGCAGTACTTC.